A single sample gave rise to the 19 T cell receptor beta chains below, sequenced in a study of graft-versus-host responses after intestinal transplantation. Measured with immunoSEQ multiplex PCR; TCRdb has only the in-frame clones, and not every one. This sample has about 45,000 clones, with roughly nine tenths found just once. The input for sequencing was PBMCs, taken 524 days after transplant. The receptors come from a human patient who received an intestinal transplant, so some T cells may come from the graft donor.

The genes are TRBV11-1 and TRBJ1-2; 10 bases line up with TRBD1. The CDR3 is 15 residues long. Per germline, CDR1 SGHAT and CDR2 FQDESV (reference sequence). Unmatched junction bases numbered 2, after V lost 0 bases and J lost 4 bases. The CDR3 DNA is TGTGCCAGCAGCTTAGCCGGGACAGGGGTCTATGGCTACACCTTC. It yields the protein CASSLAGTGVYGYTF.

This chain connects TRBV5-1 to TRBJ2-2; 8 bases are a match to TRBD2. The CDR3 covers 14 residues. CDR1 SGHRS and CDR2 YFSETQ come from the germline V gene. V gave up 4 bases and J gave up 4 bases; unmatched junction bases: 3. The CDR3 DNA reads TGCGCCAGCAGCCGGGAGGGAGGCACCGGGGAGCTGTTTTTT. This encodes CASSREGGTGELFF.

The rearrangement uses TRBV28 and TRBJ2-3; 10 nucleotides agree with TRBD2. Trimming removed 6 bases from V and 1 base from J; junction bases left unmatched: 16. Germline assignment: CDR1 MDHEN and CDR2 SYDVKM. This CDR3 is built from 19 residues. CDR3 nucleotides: TGTGCCAGCAGCCACACCCTCGTTCTAGCGGGAGAGGGCACAGATACGCAGTATTTT. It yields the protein CASSHTLVLAGEGTDTQYF. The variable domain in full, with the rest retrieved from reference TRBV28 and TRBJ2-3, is DVKVTQSSRYLVKRTGEKVFLECVQDMDHENMFWYRQDPGLGLRLIYFSYDVKMKEKGDIPEGYSVSREKKERFSLILESASTNQTSMYLCASSHTLVLAGEGTDTQYFGPGTRLTVL.

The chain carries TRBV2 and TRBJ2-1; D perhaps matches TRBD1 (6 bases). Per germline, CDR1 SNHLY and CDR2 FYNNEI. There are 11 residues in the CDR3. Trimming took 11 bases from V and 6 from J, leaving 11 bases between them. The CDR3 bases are TGTGCCGTGACAGGATCCAATGAGCAGTTCTTC. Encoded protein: CAVTGSNEQFF. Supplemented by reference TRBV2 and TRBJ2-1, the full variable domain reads EPEVTQTPSHQVTQMGQEVILRCVPISNHLYFYWYRQILGQKVEFLVSFYNNEISEKSEIFDDQFSVERPDGSNFTLKIRSTKLEDSAMYFCAVTGSNEQFFGPGTRLTVL.

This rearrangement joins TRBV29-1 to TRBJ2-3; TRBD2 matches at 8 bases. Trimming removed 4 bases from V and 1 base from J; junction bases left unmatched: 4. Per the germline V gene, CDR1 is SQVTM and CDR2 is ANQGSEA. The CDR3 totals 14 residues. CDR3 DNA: TGCAGCGTTGCCAGCGGGGGTCGCACAGATACGCAGTATTTT. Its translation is CSVASGGRTDTQYF.

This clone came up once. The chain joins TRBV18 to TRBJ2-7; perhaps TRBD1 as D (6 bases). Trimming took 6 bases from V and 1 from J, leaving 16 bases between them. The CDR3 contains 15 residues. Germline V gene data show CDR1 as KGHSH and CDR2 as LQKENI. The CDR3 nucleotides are TGTGCCAGCTCCCCAGTGGATACAGGGTCCTACGAGCAGTACTTC. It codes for CASSPVDTGSYEQYF.

DNA of the CDR3: TGTGCCAGCAGCCAAGTAGCGGGGGGCCATGGCTACACCTTC. It yields the protein CASSQVAGGHGYTF. V and J are TRBV14 and TRBJ1-2; maybe TRBD1 (6 bases). Trimming removed 1 base at V and 6 bases at J, with 12 bases between. The germline V gene encodes CDR1 SGHDN and CDR2 FVKESK. The CDR3 has 14 residues.

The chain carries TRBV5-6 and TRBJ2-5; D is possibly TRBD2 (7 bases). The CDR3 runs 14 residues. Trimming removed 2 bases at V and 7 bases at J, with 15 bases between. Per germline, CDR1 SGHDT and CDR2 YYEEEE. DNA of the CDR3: TGTGCCAGCAGCTTCATGGGGGGGGCCGGGACCCAGTACTTC. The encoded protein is CASSFMGGAGTQYF.

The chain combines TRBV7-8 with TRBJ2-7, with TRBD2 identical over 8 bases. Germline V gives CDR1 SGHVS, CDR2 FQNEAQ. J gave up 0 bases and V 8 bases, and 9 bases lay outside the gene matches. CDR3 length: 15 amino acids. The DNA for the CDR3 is TGTGCCAGCTCATTCGGGGGGACTAGCTCCTACGAGCAGTACTTC. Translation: CASSFGGTSSYEQYF.

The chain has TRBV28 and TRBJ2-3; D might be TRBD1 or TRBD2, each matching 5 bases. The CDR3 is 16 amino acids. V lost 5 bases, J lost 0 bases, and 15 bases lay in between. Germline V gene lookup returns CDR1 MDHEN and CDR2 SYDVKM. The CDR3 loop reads CASSLGVRGSTDTQYF. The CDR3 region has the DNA TGTGCCAGCAGTCTCGGTGTGAGGGGTAGCACAGATACGCAGTATTTT.

The CDR3 region has the DNA TGTGCCAGCAGCTTATCCAAGGGGGCCGGGGAGCTGTTTTTT. Its translation: CASSLSKGAGELFF. V and J are TRBV7-2 and TRBJ2-2; a weak D match, TRBD1 (6 bases). Trimming cost V 2 bases and J 6 bases, with 10 bases left between them. CDR1 is SGHTA and CDR2 is FQGNSA in the germline V gene. The CDR3 extends over 14 amino acids.

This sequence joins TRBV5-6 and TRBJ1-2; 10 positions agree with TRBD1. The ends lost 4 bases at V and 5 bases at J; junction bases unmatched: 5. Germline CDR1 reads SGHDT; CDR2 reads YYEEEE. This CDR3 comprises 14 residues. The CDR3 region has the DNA TGTGCCAGCAGCATTGGACAGGGGGGATATGGCTACACCTTC. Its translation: CASSIGQGGYGYTF.

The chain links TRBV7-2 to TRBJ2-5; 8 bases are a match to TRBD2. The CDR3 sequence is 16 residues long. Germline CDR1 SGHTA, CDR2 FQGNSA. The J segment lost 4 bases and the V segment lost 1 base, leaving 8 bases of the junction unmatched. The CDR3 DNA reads TGTGCCAGCAGCTTAGGGAAGCGGGAGTACAGAGAGACCCAGTACTTC. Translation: CASSLGKREYRETQYF.

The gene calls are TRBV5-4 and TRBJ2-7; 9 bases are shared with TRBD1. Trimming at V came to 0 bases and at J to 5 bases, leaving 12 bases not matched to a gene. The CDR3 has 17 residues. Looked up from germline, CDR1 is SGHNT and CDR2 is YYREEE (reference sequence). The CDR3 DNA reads TGTGCCAGCAGCTTGGCCGGGGTACAGGGGGCGTGGAACGAGCAGTACTTC. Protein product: CASSLAGVQGAWNEQYF.

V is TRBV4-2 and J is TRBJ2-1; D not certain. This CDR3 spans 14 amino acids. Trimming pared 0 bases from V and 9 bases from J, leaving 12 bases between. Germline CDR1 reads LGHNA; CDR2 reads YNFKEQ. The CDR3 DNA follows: TGTGCCAGCAGCCAAGAGAAAAGGACGGCTGAGCAGTTCTTC. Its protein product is CASSQEKRTAEQFF.

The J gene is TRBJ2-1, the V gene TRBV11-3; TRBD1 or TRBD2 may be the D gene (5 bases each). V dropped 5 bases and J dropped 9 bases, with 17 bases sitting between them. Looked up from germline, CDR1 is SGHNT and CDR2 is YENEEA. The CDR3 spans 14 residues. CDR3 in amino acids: CASSPRDVWSEQFF. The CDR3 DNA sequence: TGTGCCAGCAGCCCCCGGGACGTATGGAGTGAGCAGTTCTTC.

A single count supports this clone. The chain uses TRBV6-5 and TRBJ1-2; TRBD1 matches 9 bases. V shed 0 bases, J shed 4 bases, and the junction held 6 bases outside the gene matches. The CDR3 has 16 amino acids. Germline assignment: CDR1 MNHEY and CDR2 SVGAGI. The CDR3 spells CASSYSWTGDSYGYTF. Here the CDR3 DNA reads TGTGCCAGCAGTTACTCCTGGACAGGGGACAGCTATGGCTACACCTTC.

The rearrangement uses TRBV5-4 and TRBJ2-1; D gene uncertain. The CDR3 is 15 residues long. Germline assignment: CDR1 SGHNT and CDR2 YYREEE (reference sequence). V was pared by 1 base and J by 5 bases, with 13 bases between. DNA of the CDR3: TGTGCCAGCAGCTTGTACGGACCTACTCACAATGAGCAGTTCTTC. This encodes CASSLYGPTHNEQFF.

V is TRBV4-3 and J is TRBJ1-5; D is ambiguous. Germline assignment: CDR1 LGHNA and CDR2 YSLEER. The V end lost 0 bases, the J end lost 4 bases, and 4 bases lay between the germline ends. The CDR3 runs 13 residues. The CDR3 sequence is CASSQDINQPQHF. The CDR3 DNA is TGCGCCAGCAGCCAAGACATAAATCAGCCCCAGCATTTT.